This T cell receptor beta chain was retrieved from a study of T-cell memory formation after mild COVID-19. Study conclusions and caveats: Mainly CM and EM harbored the contracting CD4+ clones; mainly EMRA harbored the CD8+ ones. Day 15 to 85 contracting clones showed balanced CD4/CD8; later expanders leaned CD4+. Some clones that responded turned up in pre-infection memory, which suggests that cross-reactive memory joined in.

Only a few counts were recorded for this clonotype. Its antigen remains unknown. The 5'RACE method, run with constant-segment primers, produced TCR alpha and TCR beta cDNA libraries (carrying sample barcodes and UMIs). TCRdb reanalysed the 5' RACE reads using MiXCR and keeps one entry per CDR3 protein. This sample carries under 250,000 distinct CDR3 sequences, roughly a tenth of them seen once, and the ten largest clones take roughly a fifth. Germline V gene lookup returns CDR1 DFQATT and CDR2 SNEGSKA (reference sequence). The CDR3 is 15 residues long. Trimming left V 0 bases short and J 6 bases short, with 18 bases between.

The chain has TRBV20-1 and TRBJ2-7, with D perhaps matching TRBD2 (6 bases). Material for sequencing was PBMCs or a T cell subset sorted from them (not recorded which). The TCR originated in a man younger than 35 who had mild COVID-19 (a few samples of this study predate the infection). Cell type and time point are not known. CDR3 DNA: TGCAGTGCTAGAGATCCCCGCGGGGACCGGAGCGAGCAGTACTTC. Its translation is CSARDPRGDRSEQYF.